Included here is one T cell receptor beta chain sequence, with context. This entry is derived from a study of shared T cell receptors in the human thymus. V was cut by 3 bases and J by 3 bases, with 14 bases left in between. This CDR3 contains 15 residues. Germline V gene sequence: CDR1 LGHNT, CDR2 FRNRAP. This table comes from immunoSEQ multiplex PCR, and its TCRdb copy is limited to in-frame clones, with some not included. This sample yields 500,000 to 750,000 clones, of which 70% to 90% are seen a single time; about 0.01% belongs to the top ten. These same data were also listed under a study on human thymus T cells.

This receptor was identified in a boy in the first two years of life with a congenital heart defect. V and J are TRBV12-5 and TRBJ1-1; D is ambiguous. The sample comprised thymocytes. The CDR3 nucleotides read TGTGCTAGTGGTTTATGGGGAGGATTGGACACTGAAGCTTTCTTT. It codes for CASGLWGGLDTEAFF.